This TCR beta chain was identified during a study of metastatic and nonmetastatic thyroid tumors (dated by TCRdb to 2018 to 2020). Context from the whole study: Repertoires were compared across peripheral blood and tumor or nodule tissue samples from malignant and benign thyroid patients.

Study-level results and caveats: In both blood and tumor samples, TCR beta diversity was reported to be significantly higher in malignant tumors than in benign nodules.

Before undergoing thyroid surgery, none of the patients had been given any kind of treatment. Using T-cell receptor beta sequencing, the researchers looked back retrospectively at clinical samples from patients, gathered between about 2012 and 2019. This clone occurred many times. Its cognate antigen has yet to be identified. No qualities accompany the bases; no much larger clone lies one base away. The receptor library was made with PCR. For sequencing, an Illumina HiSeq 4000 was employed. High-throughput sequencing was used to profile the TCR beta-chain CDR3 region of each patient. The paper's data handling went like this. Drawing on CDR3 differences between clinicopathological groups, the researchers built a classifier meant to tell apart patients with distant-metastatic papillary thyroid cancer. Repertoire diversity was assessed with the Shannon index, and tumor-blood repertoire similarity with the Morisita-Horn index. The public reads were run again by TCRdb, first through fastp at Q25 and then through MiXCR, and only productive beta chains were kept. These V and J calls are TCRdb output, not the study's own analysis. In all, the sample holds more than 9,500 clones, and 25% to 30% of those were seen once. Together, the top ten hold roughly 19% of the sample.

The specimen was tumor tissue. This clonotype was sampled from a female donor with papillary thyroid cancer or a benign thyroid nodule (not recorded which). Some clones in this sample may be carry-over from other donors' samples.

The CDR3 loop reads CASSLSMAERTGSEKLFF. The DNA reads as follows: TGTGCCAGCAGTTTATCGATGGCGGAAAGGACAGGGAGTGAAAAACTGTTTTTT. Recombination linked TRBV27 to TRBJ1-4, and 8 junctional nucleotides match TRBD1. The CDR3 numbers 18 residues from cysteine through phenylalanine. Of the read, only the CDR3 DNA is kept; its 54 bases are in frame from base 1. CDR1 is given as MNHEY and CDR2 as SMNVEV, both from the germline V gene (reference sequence). The junction shows trimming of 0 bases on V and 7 bases on J, and the gene matches do not reach 13 bases of it. When the CDR3 is completed using the reference TRBV27 and TRBJ1-4 genes on either side, the full variable domain is EAQVTQNPRYLITVTGKKLTVTCSQNMNHEYMSWYRQDPGLGLRQIYYSMNVEVTDKGDVPEGYKVSRKEKRNFPLILESPSPNQTSLYFCASSLSMAERTGSEKLFFGSGTQLSVL.